This entry features one TCR beta chain sequence. Its antigen remains unidentified. No per-base quality is available; no much larger clone lies one base away. The source of the sample is a study of T-cell reconstitution after alpha-beta-depleted transplantation in children (TCRdb year 2016). The study in broad terms: T-cell immune reconstitution after TCRalphabeta/CD19-depleted allogeneic hematopoietic cell transplantation in children was quantitatively tracked in the study by means of TCR repertoire profiling.

The V end loses 5 bases and the J end loses 0 bases, and a stretch of 17 bases separates them. In the germline V gene (reference sequence), CDR1 corresponds to DFQATT and CDR2 to SNEGSKA. There are 16 amino acids in the CDR3, from cysteine to phenylalanine inclusive. Only the CDR3 region is kept as DNA, spanning 48 bases read in frame from base 1. Libraries were built with PCR. Sequencing used an Illumina HiSeq 2500. TCR libraries were prepared with molecular barcoding, using unique molecular identifiers to normalize TCRbeta repertoire quantification. In TCRdb, the public reads were trimmed at Q25 with fastp and aligned with MiXCR, with productive beta chains retained. Entries that share a CDR3 protein sequence are merged under the most common genes and DNA. The sample includes hundreds of thousands of distinct CDR3 sequences, with about 15% observed a single time. The ten top clones hold approximately 1% of the sample.

This TCR came from a human donor who donated a stem cell graft to a child with acute myeloid leukemia. The chain is encoded by TRBV20-1 joined to TRBJ2-1; the D gene is not confidently resolved. The material was PBMCs from the stem cell graft donor, obtained from the stem cell graft. The DNA reads as follows: TGCAGTGCTCCCTCGGAAGTTGGCGGCTCCTACAATGAGCAGTTCTTC. Protein translation: CSAPSEVGGSYNEQFF.